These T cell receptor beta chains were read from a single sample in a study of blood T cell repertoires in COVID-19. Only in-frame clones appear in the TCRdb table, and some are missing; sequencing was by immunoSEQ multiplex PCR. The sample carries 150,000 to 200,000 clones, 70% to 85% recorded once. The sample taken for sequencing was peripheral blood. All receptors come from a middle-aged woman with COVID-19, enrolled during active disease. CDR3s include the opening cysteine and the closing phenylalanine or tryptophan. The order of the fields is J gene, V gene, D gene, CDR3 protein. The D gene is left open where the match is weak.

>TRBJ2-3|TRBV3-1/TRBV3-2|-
CASSQDTDYTDTQYF
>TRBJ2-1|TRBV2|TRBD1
CASNGQGLDEQFF
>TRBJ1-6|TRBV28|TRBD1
CASSLSGGRGMTPLHF
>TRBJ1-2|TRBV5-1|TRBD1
CASSLAVGQGVYTF
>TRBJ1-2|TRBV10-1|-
CASSESGNYGYTF
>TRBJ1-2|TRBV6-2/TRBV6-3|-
CASSYDGLSYGYTF
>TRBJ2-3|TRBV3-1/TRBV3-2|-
CASSQDRVGQYF
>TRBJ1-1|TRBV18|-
CASSPSLSVYTEAFF
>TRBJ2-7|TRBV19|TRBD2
CASSKGPGLAGAGHEQYF
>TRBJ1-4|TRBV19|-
CASSRLGTAKGEKLFF
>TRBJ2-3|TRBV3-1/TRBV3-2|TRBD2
CASSRTSGRDADTQYF
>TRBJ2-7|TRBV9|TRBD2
CASSPGSGTSGNFYEQYF
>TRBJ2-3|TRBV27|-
CASSYQRARASTDTQYF
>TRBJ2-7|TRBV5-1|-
CASSLGGQGYEQYF
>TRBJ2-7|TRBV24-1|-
CATSAGVVDEQYF
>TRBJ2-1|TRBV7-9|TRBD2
CASSLLAGGGEQFF
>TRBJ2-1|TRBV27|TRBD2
CASSLGPGGVKNEQFF
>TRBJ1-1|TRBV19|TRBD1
CASSTGGGDNEAFF
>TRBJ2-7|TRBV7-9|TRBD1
CASSTPQGASSYEQYF
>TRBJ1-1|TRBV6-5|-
CASSYYGNTEAFF
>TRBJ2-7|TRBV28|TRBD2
CASSSPSGGRYEQYF
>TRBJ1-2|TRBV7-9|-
CASSSYNYGYTF
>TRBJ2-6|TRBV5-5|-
CASSRFGVSGANVLTF
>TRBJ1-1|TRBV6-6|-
CASSYSDSHEAFF
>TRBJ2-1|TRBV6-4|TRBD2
CAREVPSGGWNEQFF
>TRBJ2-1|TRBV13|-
CASSYGSSYNEQFF
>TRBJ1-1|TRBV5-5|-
CASSLEGSGAEAFF
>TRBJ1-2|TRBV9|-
CASSVGGEASYGYTF
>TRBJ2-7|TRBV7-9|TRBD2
CASSPGNAAGSYYEQYF
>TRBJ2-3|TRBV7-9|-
CASSPKLRVSDTQYF
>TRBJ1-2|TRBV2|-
CASSEDNLGYGYTF
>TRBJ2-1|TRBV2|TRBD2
CATTILAGTPQFF
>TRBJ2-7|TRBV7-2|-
CASSDFFVDEQYF
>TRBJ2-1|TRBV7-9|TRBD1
CASSSQGWEQFF
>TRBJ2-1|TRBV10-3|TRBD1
CAISESTSNGQGVLRSYNEQFF
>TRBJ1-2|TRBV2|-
CASTLKRTSYGYTF
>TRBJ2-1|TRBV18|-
CASSPLREVSNEQFF
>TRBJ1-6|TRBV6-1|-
CASSEHTGLISSPLHF
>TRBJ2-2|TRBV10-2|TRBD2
CASSGLAGGGIGELFF
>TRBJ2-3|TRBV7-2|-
CASSLEESEYYTDTQYF
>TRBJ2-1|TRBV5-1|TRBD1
CASSLVGQGGNEQFF
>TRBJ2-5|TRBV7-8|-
CASRTGQFQETQYF
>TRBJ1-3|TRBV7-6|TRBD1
CASSRQGSSGNTIYF
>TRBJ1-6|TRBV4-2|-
CASSHERGWASPLHF
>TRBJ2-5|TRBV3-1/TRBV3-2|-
CASSVTERGTQYF
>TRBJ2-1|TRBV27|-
CASRSPGAYNEQFF
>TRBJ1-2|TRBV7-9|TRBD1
CASSLGTGRTIFISYTF
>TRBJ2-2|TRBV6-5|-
CASRPFTGPGELFF
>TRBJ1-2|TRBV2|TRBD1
CASRAYRGLDYGYTF
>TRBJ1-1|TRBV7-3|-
CASSLGPANTEAFF
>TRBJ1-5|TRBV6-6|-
CASSYYRGGDQPQHF
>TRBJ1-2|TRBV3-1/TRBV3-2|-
CASSQGSGEGAVSGYTF
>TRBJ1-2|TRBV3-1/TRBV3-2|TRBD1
CASSQGEGAIGYTF